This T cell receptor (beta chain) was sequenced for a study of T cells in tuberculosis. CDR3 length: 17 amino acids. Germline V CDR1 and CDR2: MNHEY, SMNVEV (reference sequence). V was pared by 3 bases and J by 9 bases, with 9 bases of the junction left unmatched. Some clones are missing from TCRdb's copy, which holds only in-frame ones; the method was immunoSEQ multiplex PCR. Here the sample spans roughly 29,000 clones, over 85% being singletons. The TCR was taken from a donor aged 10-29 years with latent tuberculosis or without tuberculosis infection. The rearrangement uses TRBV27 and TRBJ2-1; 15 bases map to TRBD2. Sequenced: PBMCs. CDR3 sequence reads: CASSFGYGLAGGSEQFF. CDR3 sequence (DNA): TGTGCCAGCAGTTTCGGTTATGGACTAGCGGGAGGGTCTGAGCAGTTCTTC.